One and the same sample provided the 31 T cell receptor beta chains below, sequenced in a study of cytomegalovirus exposure and HLA in healthy donors. TCRdb's copy holds only in-frame clones and misses some; the assay was immunoSEQ multiplex PCR. The repertoire holds roughly 70,000 clones, with around 81% as singletons. Specimen: PBMCs. These receptors were collected from a man aged 30 to 39 in good health and CMV-seronegative.

The chain joins TRBV4-1 to TRBJ1-2; 8 nucleotides line up with TRBD1. The CDR3 contains 15 residues. V was clipped by 2 bases and J by 7 bases; unmatched bases: 9. Germline V gene lookup returns CDR1 MGHRA and CDR2 YSYEKL. The CDR3 region has the DNA TGCGCCAGCAGCCAAAGGACAGGGAACCTACTTGGCTACACCTTC. As protein: CASSQRTGNLLGYTF.

The chain uses TRBV30 and TRBJ2-1; the match to TRBD2 covers 11 bases. Germline CDR1 is GTSNPN and CDR2 is SVGIG (reference sequence). The CDR3 length is 16 residues. Written as DNA, the CDR3 is TGTGCGGGAGGGAGACTAGCGGGGTACTACTACAATGAGCAGTTCTTC. Its translation: CAGGRLAGYYYNEQFF.

This chain joins TRBV5-4 and TRBJ2-7, with 15 nucleotides matching TRBD2. J was trimmed by 6 bases and V by 4 bases; bases with no gene match: 17. Germline CDR1 SGHNT, CDR2 YYREEE (reference sequence). The CDR3 contains 19 residues. The CDR3 bases are TGTGCCAGCAGCCCCGGAGGGACTAGCGGGGGGAGCAAGGGGATCGAGCAGTACTTC. Translated: CASSPGGTSGGSKGIEQYF. The full variable domain, with the rest looked up from reference TRBV5-4 and TRBJ2-7, is ETGVTQSPTHLIKTRGQQVTLRCSSQSGHNTVSWYQQALGQGPQFIFQYYREEENGRGNFPPRFSGLQFPNYSSELNVNALELDDSALYLCASSPGGTSGGSKGIEQYFGPGTRLTVT.

The rearrangement uses TRBV5-8 and TRBJ1-2; D perhaps matches TRBD1 (5 bases). The CDR3 has 15 amino acids. V lost 2 bases to trimming and J lost 4 bases, with 15 bases between them. Germline CDR1 SGHTS, CDR2 YDEGEE. The CDR3 DNA sequence: TGTGCCAGCAGCTTCTCGTCAGGGTCCCTCTATGGCTACACCTTC. Amino acid sequence: CASSFSSGSLYGYTF.

The J gene is TRBJ2-1, the V gene TRBV5-1; D is uncertain. The germline CDR1 and CDR2 sequences are SGHRS and YFSETQ. The germline V and J ends were trimmed by 2 bases and 2 bases, with 5 bases remaining between them. The CDR3 totals 13 residues. CDR3 sequence: CASSLGAYNEQFF. The CDR3 DNA reads as TGCGCCAGCAGCTTAGGAGCCTACAATGAGCAGTTCTTC. Drawing the rest from reference TRBV5-1 and TRBJ2-1, the complete variable domain is KAGVTQTPRYLIKTRGQQVTLSCSPISGHRSVSWYQQTPGQGLQFLFEYFSETQRNKGNFPGRFSGRQFSNSRSEMNVSTLELGDSALYLCASSLGAYNEQFFGPGTRLTVL.

CDR3 sequence (DNA): TGTGCCAGCAGCGTAGGTTCCAGGGGGAGCTACGAGCAGTACTTC. Its protein product is CASSVGSRGSYEQYF. The chain employs TRBV9 and TRBJ2-7, with 7 bases lining up with TRBD1. The CDR3 contains 15 residues. Germline trimming cut 0 bases from V and 3 bases from J; bases unmatched to any gene: 6. From germline, CDR1 is SGDLS and CDR2 YYNGEE.

The CDR3 spells CASAEGEGRVQQNTGELFF. The CDR3 DNA reads as TGTGCCTCTGCCGAGGGGGAGGGACGGGTTCAACAGAACACCGGGGAGCTGTTTTTT. The V call is TRBV10-3, the J call TRBJ2-2; D is possibly TRBD2 (7 bases). V shed 11 bases and J shed 1 base, with 29 bases lying between them. CDR1 and CDR2 from the germline V gene are ENHRY and SYGVKD. This CDR3 is 19 amino acids long.

J is TRBJ2-2 and V is TRBV27, with D possibly TRBD1 on 7 matching bases. The CDR3 contains 17 residues. Per germline, CDR1 MNHEY and CDR2 SMNVEV (reference sequence). V was pared by 4 bases and J by 1 base, with 16 bases between. CDR3 sequence (DNA): TGTGCCAGCAGTTCCCGGAACCAGGGGGGGAACACCGGGGAGCTGTTTTTT. It encodes CASSSRNQGGNTGELFF.

The gene calls are TRBV18 and TRBJ2-4; D may be TRBD1 (6 bases). V dropped 3 bases and J dropped 0 bases, with 9 bases sitting between them. The V gene's germline CDR1 is KGHSH and CDR2 LQKENI. This CDR3 spans 15 amino acids. DNA of the CDR3: TGTGCCAGCTCACCTCAGGGGTCAGCCAAAAACATTCAGTACTTC. Amino acid sequence: CASSPQGSAKNIQYF.

This clone appeared a single time. The rearrangement uses TRBV28 and TRBJ2-1; 7 bases map to TRBD1. The CDR3 runs 14 residues. Looked up from germline, CDR1 is MDHEN and CDR2 is SYDVKM. V dropped 4 bases and J dropped 7; count of bases not matched to a gene: 7. The CDR3 DNA reads as TGTGCCAGCAGTTCCCCGTCGACAGGGAATGAGCAGTTCTTC. Translating gives CASSSPSTGNEQFF.

The chain recombines TRBV11-2 with TRBJ2-1, with 9 bases aligning to TRBD2. With V trimmed by 4 bases and J by 0 bases, 4 bases remained unmatched. Germline V gene lookup returns CDR1 SGHAT and CDR2 FQNNGV. CDR3 length: 16 amino acids. The CDR3 sequence is CASSSSSGSSYNEQFF. For the CDR3, the DNA is TGTGCCAGCAGCTCTAGTAGCGGGAGCTCCTACAATGAGCAGTTCTTC.

This clone was counted between two and nine times. The rearrangement links TRBV9 to TRBJ1-2, with 7 bases aligning to TRBD1. Germline CDR1 reads SGDLS; CDR2 reads YYNGEE. The CDR3 consists of 13 residues. The V segment lost 4 bases and the J segment 14 bases; nucleotides outside the gene matches: 14. CDR3 DNA sequence: TGTGCCAGCAGCACAACCTGGACAGGCGGCGTTACCTTC. Translation: CASSTTWTGGVTF.

The chain is built from TRBV15 and TRBJ2-1, with D maybe TRBD2 (5 bases). Trimming left V 5 bases short and J 5 bases short, with 10 bases between. CDR3 length: 13 amino acids. Germline CDR1 LNHNV, CDR2 YYDKDF (reference sequence). This chain's CDR3 is CATSVDGNNEQFF. The CDR3 DNA sequence: TGTGCCACCAGCGTCGACGGGAACAATGAGCAGTTCTTC.

The chain links TRBV9 to TRBJ2-5; the match to TRBD1 covers 7 bases. V shed 0 bases and J 2 bases; nucleotides not matched to a gene: 4. CDR3 size: 15 residues. Germline V CDR1 and CDR2: SGDLS, YYNGEE. CDR3 amino acids: CASSVAQGMQETQYF. CDR3 bases: TGTGCCAGCAGCGTAGCACAGGGGATGCAAGAGACCCAGTACTTC.

This sequence joins TRBV15 and TRBJ2-2, with a tentative D call TRBD2 (6 bases). Trimming left V 0 bases short and J 0 bases short, with 14 bases between. This CDR3 has 18 residues. Germline values: CDR1 LNHNV, CDR2 YYDKDF (reference sequence). The CDR3 spells CATSRDFPGLPNTGELFF. In DNA, the CDR3 is TGTGCCACCAGCAGAGATTTCCCCGGACTACCGAACACCGGGGAGCTGTTTTTT.

J is TRBJ1-4 and V is TRBV13; 11 positions match TRBD1. The CDR3 is 15 residues long. Trimming removed 1 base from V and 7 bases from J; junction bases left unmatched: 2. CDR1 and CDR2 (germline): PRHDT, FYEKMQ (reference sequence). The DNA for the CDR3 is TGTGCCAGCAGCTTAGAGGGGACAGGGGGTGAAAAACTGTTTTTT. Translating it yields CASSLEGTGGEKLFF.

The chain employs TRBV18 and TRBJ2-3; possible D gene TRBD2, 5 bases. Trimming stripped 3 bases from V and 2 bases from J, with 12 bases between. Per germline, CDR1 KGHSH and CDR2 LQKENI. The CDR3 has 15 amino acids. The CDR3 loop is CASSPGVPSTDTQYF. The CDR3 DNA reads TGTGCCAGCTCACCGGGAGTCCCCTCCACAGATACGCAGTATTTT.

The chain has TRBV10-3 and TRBJ2-2; 9 nucleotides line up with TRBD1. This CDR3 is built from 16 residues. Germline V gene lookup returns CDR1 ENHRY and CDR2 SYGVKD. The V and J ends lost 7 bases and 5 bases, in that order; junction bases with no gene match: 11. The CDR3 here is CAINPGQGRVTGELFF. The CDR3 DNA reads TGTGCCATCAACCCGGGACAGGGCCGAGTGACCGGGGAGCTGTTTTTT.

This clone was detected once. CDR3 sequence (DNA): TGCGCCAGCAGCCAAGACCTGGGGGGTGGGGCCCTCCAAGAGACCCAGTACTTC. Protein product: CASSQDLGGGALQETQYF. The chain has TRBV4-3 and TRBJ2-5; possibly TRBD2 for D (6 bases). The germline V gene encodes CDR1 LGHNA and CDR2 YSLEER. The V gene lost 0 bases and the J gene lost 1 base, with 18 bases spanning the gap. The CDR3 is 18 residues long.

This clone was seen only a few times. This rearrangement joins TRBV7-9 to TRBJ2-5; the match to TRBD2 covers 7 bases. The CDR3 runs to 16 residues. CDR1 SEHNR and CDR2 FQNEAQ come from the germline V gene (reference sequence). The junction had 9 bases not matched to a gene; V was cut back by 0 bases and J by 5 bases. The DNA of the CDR3 is TGTGCCAGCAGCTTAGCTTGGACTAGTTTGGGGGAGACCCAGTACTTC. Translating gives CASSLAWTSLGETQYF.

Concerning this clone: The conserved final phenylalanine or tryptophan is absent from the CDR3, which likely points to a read error. No DNA is shown, since the ends of the CDR3 on it are uncertain; the CDR3 is the one TCRdb lists. The V and J genes are TRBV7-9 and TRBJ1-2; the table gives TRBD1 as D, unverified against the DNA. The CDR3 is 10 amino acids in total, end residues counted. Germline CDR1 is SEHNR and CDR2 is FQNEAQ (reference sequence). The CDR3 region is CASSLGATGS.

The CDR3 nucleotides are TGCGCCAGCAGCCTAGGAGGACTAGCGGGGTTGTACAATGAGCAGTTCTTC. Translating gives CASSLGGLAGLYNEQFF. The rearrangement uses TRBV5-1 and TRBJ2-1; 12 bases match TRBD2. The J segment lost 4 bases and the V segment lost 4 bases, leaving 9 bases of the junction unmatched. Germline V gene data show CDR1 as SGHRS and CDR2 as YFSETQ. The CDR3 has 17 residues.

This rearrangement joins TRBV29-1 to TRBJ2-6; 7 positions agree with TRBD1. The CDR3 loop spans 14 amino acids. CDR1 is SQVTM, CDR2 ANQGSEA, per germline. The V segment lost 6 bases and the J segment 1 base; nucleotides outside the gene matches: 3. CDR3: CSVTGVSGANVLTF. The CDR3 nucleotides read TGCAGCGTCACAGGGGTATCTGGGGCCAACGTCCTGACTTTC.

The rearrangement joins TRBV9 to TRBJ1-2; 8 nucleotides line up with TRBD1. V dropped 4 bases and J dropped 5; count of bases not matched to a gene: 7. CDR3 size: 14 residues. Germline V gene data show CDR1 as SGDLS and CDR2 as YYNGEE. CDR3: CASSRDRLEYGYTF. The CDR3 nucleotides read TGTGCCAGCAGCAGGGACAGGTTGGAGTATGGCTACACCTTC.

V gene TRBV29-1 combines with J gene TRBJ2-2, with no clear D. V lost 4 bases, J lost 5 bases, and 11 bases lay in between. Germline lookup yields CDR1 SQVTM and CDR2 ANQGSEA. This CDR3 comprises 13 residues. CDR3 protein: CSVGPLRTGELFF. The CDR3 nucleotides read TGCAGCGTTGGCCCACTTAGAACCGGGGAGCTGTTTTTT.

The chain links TRBV7-3 to TRBJ2-3; D is unresolved. V lost 4 bases, J lost 6 bases, and 11 bases lay in between. Per germline, CDR1 SGHTA and CDR2 FQGTGA. This CDR3 has 13 residues. This chain's CDR3 is CASSSESEDTQYF. The CDR3 bases are TGTGCCAGCAGCTCCGAGAGTGAGGATACGCAGTATTTT.

This clone was detected only a few times. The rearrangement links TRBV18 to TRBJ2-7; 7 bases align to TRBD2. V dropped 4 bases and J dropped 4; count of bases not matched to a gene: 4. This CDR3 contains 13 residues. The V gene's germline CDR1 is KGHSH and CDR2 LQKENI. CDR3: CASSQRTRYEQYV. The CDR3 coding sequence is TGTGCCAGCTCACAACGGACTAGGTACGAGCAGTACGTC.

The chain has TRBV10-3 and TRBJ1-5; TRBD1 matches at 9 bases. The CDR3 is 14 amino acids. The V segment lost 8 bases and the J segment 4 bases; nucleotides outside the gene matches: 6. Germline CDR1 and CDR2: ENHRY and SYGVKD. The CDR3 nucleotides are TGTGCCATCGGGACGGACAGGGGAAATCAGCCCCAGCATTTT. Translating gives CAIGTDRGNQPQHF.

The rearrangement joins TRBV6-5 to TRBJ2-5; TRBD1 matches at 9 bases. CDR1 and CDR2 (germline): MNHEY, SVGAGI. The J segment lost 5 bases and the V segment lost 6 bases, leaving 4 bases of the junction unmatched. The CDR3 covers 13 residues. In nucleotides, the CDR3 is TGTGCCAGCAGATCGACAGGGGGGGAGACCCAGTACTTC. It yields the protein CASRSTGGETQYF.

In this sample, this clone turned up many times. This rearrangement joins TRBV7-3 to TRBJ1-1, with TRBD1 matching over 7 bases. The CDR3 contains 16 residues. The V gene end was trimmed by 6 bases and the J gene end by 7 bases; junction bases not matched to a gene: 17. Germline assignment: CDR1 SGHTA and CDR2 FQGTGA. CDR3 in DNA: TGTGCCAGCAGAGTTAGTTCCCCCGGGACAGTAGTTGAAGCTTTCTTT. Amino acid sequence: CASRVSSPGTVVEAFF.

The gene calls are TRBV7-6 and TRBJ2-1; D possibly corresponds to TRBD2 (6 bases). The CDR3 is made up of 14 amino acids. Germline values: CDR1 SGHVS, CDR2 FNYEAQ. Trimming removed 1 base from V and 10 bases from J, with 14 bases in between. As DNA, the CDR3 is TGTGCCAGCAGCTTAGAACCGGACTACTCAGAGCAGTTCTTC. Amino acid sequence: CASSLEPDYSEQFF.